This T cell receptor beta chain was observed in a study of shared clonotypes between healthy human individuals. Study as a whole: A couple of female and three male donors aged 18 to 49 were enrolled. Findings and caveats of the study: Relative to memory subsets, naive subsets generally showed larger estimated richness.

Profiled with immunoSEQ multiplex PCR; TCRdb holds only in-frame clones, not every one. The table includes hundreds of thousands of clones, around 73% detected once. The CDR3 is 13 residues long. Germline V gene data show CDR1 as SGDLS and CDR2 as YYNGEE. V was cut by 3 bases and J by 5 bases, with 9 bases left in between. On this clone: Its specificity is unknown.

V is TRBV9 and J is TRBJ2-1, with D perhaps TRBD2 (6 bases). Material for sequencing was memory CD4+ T cells sorted from blood. Subset in this sample: CD45RA-negative fraction. This receptor was obtained from a woman aged 30 to 39 in good health. CDR3 loop: CASSGGLHNEQFF. In nucleotides, the CDR3 is TGTGCCAGCAGCGGGGGACTTCACAATGAGCAGTTCTTC.